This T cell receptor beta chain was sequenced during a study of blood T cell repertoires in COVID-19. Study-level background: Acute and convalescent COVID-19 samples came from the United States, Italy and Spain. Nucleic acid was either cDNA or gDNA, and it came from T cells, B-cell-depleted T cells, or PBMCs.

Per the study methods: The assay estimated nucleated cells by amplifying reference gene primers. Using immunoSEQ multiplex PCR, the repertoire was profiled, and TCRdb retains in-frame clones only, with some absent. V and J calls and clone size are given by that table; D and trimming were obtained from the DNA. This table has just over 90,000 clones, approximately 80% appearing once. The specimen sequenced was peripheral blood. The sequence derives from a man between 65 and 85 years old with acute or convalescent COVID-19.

The CDR3 sequence is CASSFSGGRRTEAFF. CDR3 bases: TGTGCCAGCAGCTTTAGTGGAGGGCGGAGGACTGAAGCTTTCTTT. This chain links TRBV5-8 with TRBJ1-1; D gene ambiguous. With 2 bases removed from V and 5 bases from J, the gap between germline ends came to 16 bases. The CDR3 is made up of 15 amino acids. Per the germline V gene, CDR1 is SGHTS and CDR2 is YDEGEE.